Listed here are 20 T cell receptor beta chains from one sample, sequenced in a study of identifying expanded T cells in peripheral blood. Profiling relied on immunoSEQ multiplex PCR, and the TCRdb table lists in-frame clones only, not all of them. The sample contains 70,000 to 100,000 clones, approximately 83% of which appear only once. Sequenced input: blood. The receptors derive from a person between 18 and 69 years old in good health.

The V and J genes are TRBV7-2 and TRBJ1-1; D is undetermined. V was trimmed by 4 bases and J by 11 bases, leaving 14 bases between them. The CDR3 consists of 12 residues. Germline-derived CDR1 and CDR2 are SGHTA and FQGNSA. The CDR3: CASSSNPPVAFF. CDR3 nucleotides: TGTGCCAGCAGCTCAAACCCCCCAGTGGCTTTCTTT. Complete variable domain (other parts from reference TRBV7-2 and TRBJ1-1): GAGVSQSPSNKVTEKGKDVELRCDPISGHTALYWYRQSLGQGLEFLIYFQGNSAPDKSGLPSDRFSAERTGGSVSTLTIQRTQQEDSAVYLCASSSNPPVAFFGQGTRLTVV.

The chain is built from TRBV7-6 and TRBJ2-7; D call uncertain. Per germline, CDR1 SGHVS and CDR2 FNYEAQ. Trimming removed 5 bases from V and 6 bases from J, with 14 bases in between. CDR3 length: 13 residues. Written as DNA, the CDR3 is TGTGCCAGCAGCCCGGGCGGACCCTCCGAGCAGTACTTC. Protein product: CASSPGGPSEQYF.

This clone was recorded once. The chain is built from TRBV7-2 and TRBJ1-6; tentative D call: TRBD1 (5 bases). This CDR3 has 15 residues. V lost 0 bases and J 10 bases, leaving 13 bases between the germline ends. The V gene's germline CDR1 is SGHTA and CDR2 FQGNSA. For the CDR3, the DNA is TGTGCCAGCAGCTTAGCCGTAGGGGTAAGATCACCCCTCCACTTT. As protein: CASSLAVGVRSPLHF. Using reference TRBV7-2 and TRBJ1-6 for the parts outside the CDR3, the full variable domain is GAGVSQSPSNKVTEKGKDVELRCDPISGHTALYWYRQSLGQGLEFLIYFQGNSAPDKSGLPSDRFSAERTGGSVSTLTIQRTQQEDSAVYLCASSLAVGVRSPLHFGNGTRLTVT.

The genes are TRBV11-3 and TRBJ1-2; maybe TRBD1 (6 bases). CDR1 is SGHNT, CDR2 YENEEA, per germline. V lost 4 bases to trimming and J lost 4 bases, with 22 bases between them. The CDR3 runs 17 residues. CDR3: CASSYRQVINCGYGYTF. As DNA, the CDR3 is TGTGCCAGCAGCTACAGACAGGTTATTAACTGTGGCTATGGCTACACCTTC.

The V gene is TRBV2, the J gene TRBJ1-3, with a tentative D call TRBD1 (5 bases). This CDR3 region has 15 residues. CDR1 is SNHLY and CDR2 is FYNNEI in the germline V gene. Trimming removed 3 bases from V and 4 bases from J, with 13 bases in between. The CDR3 spells CASSETGLRGNTIYF. The CDR3 DNA reads TGTGCCAGCAGTGAGACGGGGCTGAGGGGAAACACCATATATTTT.

The chain uses TRBV5-6 and TRBJ1-1; D is undetermined. The germline V gene has CDR1 SGHDT and CDR2 YYEEEE. Trimming stripped 3 bases from V and 0 bases from J, with 6 bases between. The CDR3 runs to 13 residues. The CDR3 sequence: CASSSIMNTEAFF. In DNA, the CDR3 is TGTGCCAGCAGCTCGATCATGAACACTGAAGCTTTCTTT.

This clone has a count of ten or more. The rearrangement joins TRBV4-1 to TRBJ2-5; 10 positions agree with TRBD2. From germline, CDR1 is MGHRA and CDR2 YSYEKL. The J segment lost 4 bases and the V segment lost 7 bases, leaving 9 bases of the junction unmatched. This CDR3 is built from 15 residues. The CDR3 DNA sequence: TGCGCCAGCACCACCGTAGCGGGGGGATTAGAGACCCAGTACTTC. Translation gives CASTTVAGGLETQYF.

The V and J genes are TRBV11-2 and TRBJ2-1, with D maybe TRBD2 (5 bases). CDR3 length: 13 residues. Germline CDR1 is SGHAT and CDR2 is FQNNGV. The V gene lost 0 bases and the J gene lost 10 bases, with 10 bases spanning the gap. The CDR3 region is CASSLDRGAEQFF. For the CDR3, the DNA is TGTGCCAGCAGCTTAGATCGGGGTGCCGAGCAGTTCTTC.

The rearrangement links TRBV30 to TRBJ2-5; D gene uncertain. The better agreement between TRBJ2-7 and the DNA end casts doubt on the J call. The germline gives CDR1 GTSNPN, CDR2 SVGIG (reference sequence). This CDR3 spans 11 amino acids. CDR3 sequence: CAWSVVYEQYF. CDR3 DNA: TGTGCCTGGAGTGTTGTCTACGAGCAGTACTTC.

The CDR3 here is CASSLRGQGEPQHF. The CDR3 coding sequence is TGTGCCAGCAGCTTACGGGGACAGGGGGAGCCCCAGCATTTT. The chain couples TRBV7-2 to TRBJ1-5; 11 bases line up with TRBD1. This CDR3 comprises 14 residues. Germline V CDR1 and CDR2: SGHTA, FQGNSA. V lost 2 bases and J lost 8; bases outside the gene matches: 2.

This chain links TRBV15 with TRBJ1-3, with a possible D match to TRBD1 (6 bases). Germline-derived CDR1 and CDR2 are LNHNV and YYDKDF (reference sequence). CDR3 length equals 17 residues. V was pared by 1 base and J by 2 bases, with 15 bases between. CDR3 sequence (DNA): TGTGCCACCAGCAGAGGTTTCGGGACACAGGCTGGAAACACCATATATTTT. Encoded protein: CATSRGFGTQAGNTIYF. The whole variable domain, remainder taken from reference TRBV15 and TRBJ1-3, is DAMVIQNPRYQVTQFGKPVTLSCSQTLNHNVMYWYQQKSSQAPKLLFHYYDKDFNNEADTPDNFQSRRPNTSFCFLDIRSPGLGDTAMYLCATSRGFGTQAGNTIYFGEGSWLTVV.

The chain employs TRBV13 and TRBJ1-5; D gene ambiguous. Germline V gene data show CDR1 as PRHDT and CDR2 as FYEKMQ (reference sequence). The CDR3 sequence is 13 residues long. V gave up 5 bases and J gave up 4 bases, with 9 bases separating them. CDR3 loop: CASSHGTNQPQHF. CDR3 DNA sequence: TGTGCCAGCAGCCACGGTACTAATCAGCCCCAGCATTTT.

This clone came up once. The rearrangement joins TRBV30 to TRBJ2-4; no clear D. Trimming pared 2 bases from V and 0 bases from J, leaving 17 bases between. There are 17 residues in the CDR3. Germline loops: CDR1 GTSNPN, CDR2 SVGIG (reference sequence). This CDR3 is CAWSPPPRWEAKNIQYF. In DNA form, the CDR3 reads TGTGCCTGGAGTCCGCCTCCCAGGTGGGAAGCCAAAAACATTCAGTACTTC.

The chain employs TRBV11-2 and TRBJ2-7; 9 nucleotides align to TRBD1. Germline V gives CDR1 SGHAT, CDR2 FQNNGV. With V trimmed by 2 bases and J by 1 base, 12 bases remained unmatched. CDR3 length equals 18 residues. The DNA for the CDR3 is TGTGCCAGCAGCTTATCGGGTGTAAGGACAGGGGATTCCTACGAGCAGTACTTC. It encodes CASSLSGVRTGDSYEQYF.

The chain is built from TRBV7-9 and TRBJ1-4; D gene ambiguous. Germline V gene data show CDR1 as SEHNR and CDR2 as FQNEAQ (reference sequence). The V gene lost 5 bases and the J gene lost 1 base, with 8 bases spanning the gap. This CDR3 spans 14 amino acids. Written as DNA, the CDR3 is TGTGCCAGCAGCGGGTGGGGAACTAATGAAAAACTGTTTTTT. It is translated as CASSGWGTNEKLFF.

This rearrangement joins TRBV14 to TRBJ1-2; D is ambiguous. This CDR3 has 12 residues. Germline V gives CDR1 SGHDN, CDR2 FVKESK. V lost 3 bases, J lost 2 bases, and 4 bases lay in between. CDR3 loop: CASSQQNYGYTF. CDR3 coding DNA: TGTGCCAGCAGCCAGCAGAACTATGGCTACACCTTC.

The count of this clone is one. CDR3 sequence: CAWDQGGSYEQYF. The CDR3, as DNA: TGTGCCTGGGACCAGGGGGGCTCCTACGAGCAGTACTTC. The chain is built from TRBV30 and TRBJ2-7; possibly TRBD1 for D (7 bases). V was clipped by 5 bases and J by 0 bases, with 11 bases between them. The CDR3 covers 13 residues. Germline loops: CDR1 GTSNPN, CDR2 SVGIG (reference sequence).

This clone occurred a few times. Additional DNA sequences in this sample encode the identical CDR3. J is TRBJ2-3 and V is TRBV5-1; D is uncertain. The germline V gene has CDR1 SGHRS and CDR2 YFSETQ. V lost 3 bases and J 5 bases, leaving 4 bases between the germline ends. CDR3 length: 11 amino acids. The CDR3 spells CASSSVDTQYF. CDR3 in DNA: TGCGCCAGCAGCTCCGTAGATACGCAGTATTTT. The whole variable domain, filled in from reference TRBV5-1 and TRBJ2-3, reads KAGVTQTPRYLIKTRGQQVTLSCSPISGHRSVSWYQQTPGQGLQFLFEYFSETQRNKGNFPGRFSGRQFSNSRSEMNVSTLELGDSALYLCASSSVDTQYFGPGTRLTVL.

The chain couples TRBV6-5 to TRBJ2-7, with D possibly matching TRBD1 (6 bases). The V gene's germline CDR1 is MNHEY and CDR2 SVGAGI. V lost 6 bases and J lost 3, with 15 bases in between. There are 14 residues in the CDR3. The CDR3 nucleotides are TGTGCCAGCAGCCCGGACAGCTCCTTCTACGAGCAGTACTTC. Translated: CASSPDSSFYEQYF.

This chain joins TRBV9 and TRBJ1-6, with TRBD1 identical over 9 bases. There are 17 residues in the CDR3. With V trimmed by 0 bases and J by 3 bases, 4 bases remained unmatched. Per the germline V gene, CDR1 is SGDLS and CDR2 is YYNGEE. CDR3: CASSVADRGYYNSPLHF. CDR3 DNA: TGTGCCAGCAGCGTAGCGGACAGGGGATACTATAATTCACCCCTCCACTTT.